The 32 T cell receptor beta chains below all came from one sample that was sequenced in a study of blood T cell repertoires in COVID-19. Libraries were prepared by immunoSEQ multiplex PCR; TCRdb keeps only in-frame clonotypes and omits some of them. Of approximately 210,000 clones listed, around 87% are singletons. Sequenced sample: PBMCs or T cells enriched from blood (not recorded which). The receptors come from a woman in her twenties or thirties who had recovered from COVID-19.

CDR3 loop: CASSKTRDSDTQYF. The CDR3 nucleotides read TGTGCCAGTAGTAAAACCAGGGATTCGGATACGCAGTATTTT. The chain has TRBV19 and TRBJ2-3, with D possibly TRBD1 on 5 matching bases. From germline, CDR1 is LNHDA and CDR2 SQIVND (reference sequence). Trimming shortened V by 4 bases and J by 6 bases, and 14 bases separated the two germline ends. This CDR3 contains 14 residues.

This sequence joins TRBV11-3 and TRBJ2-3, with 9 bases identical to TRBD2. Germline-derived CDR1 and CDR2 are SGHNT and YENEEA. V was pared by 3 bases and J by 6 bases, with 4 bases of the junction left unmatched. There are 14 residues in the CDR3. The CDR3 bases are TGTGCCAGCAGCTTTAGCGGGAGTGTGGATACGCAGTATTTT. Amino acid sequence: CASSFSGSVDTQYF. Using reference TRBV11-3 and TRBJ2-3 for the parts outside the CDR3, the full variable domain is EAGVVQSPRYKIIEKKQPVAFWCNPISGHNTLYWYLQNLGQGPELLIRYENEEAVDDSQLPKDRFSAERLKGVDSTLKIQPAELGDSAVYLCASSFSGSVDTQYFGPGTRLTVL.

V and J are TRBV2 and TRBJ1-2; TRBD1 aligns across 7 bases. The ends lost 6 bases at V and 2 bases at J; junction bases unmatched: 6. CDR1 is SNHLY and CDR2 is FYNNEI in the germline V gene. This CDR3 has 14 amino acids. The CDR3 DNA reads TGTGCCAGCAGACACGACAGGGACAACTATGGCTACACCTTC. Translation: CASRHDRDNYGYTF.

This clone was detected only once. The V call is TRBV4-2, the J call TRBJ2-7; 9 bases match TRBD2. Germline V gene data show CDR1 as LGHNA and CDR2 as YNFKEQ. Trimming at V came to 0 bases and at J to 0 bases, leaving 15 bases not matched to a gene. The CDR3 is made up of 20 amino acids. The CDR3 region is CASSQDTAGGWGSSSYEQYF. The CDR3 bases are TGTGCCAGCAGCCAAGATACGGCGGGGGGGTGGGGTTCGAGCTCCTACGAGCAGTACTTC.

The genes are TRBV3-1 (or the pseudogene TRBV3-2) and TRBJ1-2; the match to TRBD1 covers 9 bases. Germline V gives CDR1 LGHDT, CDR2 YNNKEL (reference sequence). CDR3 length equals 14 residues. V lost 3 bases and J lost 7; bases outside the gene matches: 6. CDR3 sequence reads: CASSQTDRGGGYTF. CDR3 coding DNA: TGTGCCAGCAGCCAGACGGACAGGGGAGGTGGCTACACCTTC.

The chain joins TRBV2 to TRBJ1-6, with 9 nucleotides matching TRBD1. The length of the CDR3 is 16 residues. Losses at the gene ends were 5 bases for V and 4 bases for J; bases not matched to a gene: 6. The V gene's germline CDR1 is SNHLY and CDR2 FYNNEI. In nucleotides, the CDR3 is TGTGCCAGCAGTTTACAGGGGGCGCGGTATAATTCACCCCTCCACTTT. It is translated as CASSLQGARYNSPLHF.

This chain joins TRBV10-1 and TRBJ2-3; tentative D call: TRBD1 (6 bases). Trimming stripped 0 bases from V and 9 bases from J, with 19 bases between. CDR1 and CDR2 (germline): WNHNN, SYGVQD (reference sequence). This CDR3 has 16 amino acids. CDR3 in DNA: TGCGCCAGCAGTGAGTCAGAGATTATAATAGGACAGACGCAGTATTTT. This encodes CASSESEIIIGQTQYF.

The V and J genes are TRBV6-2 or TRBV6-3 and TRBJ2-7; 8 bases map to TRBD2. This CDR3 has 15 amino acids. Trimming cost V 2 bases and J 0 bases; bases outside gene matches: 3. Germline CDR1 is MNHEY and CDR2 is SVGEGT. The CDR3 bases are TGTGCCAGCAGTTACCATAGCGGGACCTCCTACGAGCAGTACTTC. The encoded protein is CASSYHSGTSYEQYF.

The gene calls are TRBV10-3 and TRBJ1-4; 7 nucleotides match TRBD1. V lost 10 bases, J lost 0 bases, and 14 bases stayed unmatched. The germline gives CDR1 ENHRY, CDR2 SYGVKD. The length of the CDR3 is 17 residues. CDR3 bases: TGTGCCACCGGTACTGGGACAGCGTCTGCAACTAATGAAAAACTGTTTTTT. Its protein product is CATGTGTASATNEKLFF.

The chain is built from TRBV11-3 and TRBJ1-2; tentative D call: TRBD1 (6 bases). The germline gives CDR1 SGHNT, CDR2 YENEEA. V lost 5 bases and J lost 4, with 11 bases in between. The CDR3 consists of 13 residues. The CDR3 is CASSPKTGYGYTF. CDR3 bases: TGTGCCAGCAGCCCAAAGACAGGCTATGGCTACACCTTC.

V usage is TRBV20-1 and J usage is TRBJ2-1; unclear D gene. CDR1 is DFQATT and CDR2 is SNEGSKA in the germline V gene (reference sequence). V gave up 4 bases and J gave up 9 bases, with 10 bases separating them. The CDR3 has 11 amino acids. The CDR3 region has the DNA TGCAGTGCTAAACGTACTGTTGAGCAGTTCTTC. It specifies CSAKRTVEQFF.

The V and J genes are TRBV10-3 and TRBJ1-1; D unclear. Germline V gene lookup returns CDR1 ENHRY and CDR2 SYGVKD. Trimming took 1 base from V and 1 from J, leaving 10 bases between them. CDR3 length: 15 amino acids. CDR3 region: CAISEWGRGNTEAFF. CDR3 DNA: TGTGCCATCAGTGAGTGGGGTCGGGGGAACACTGAAGCTTTCTTT.

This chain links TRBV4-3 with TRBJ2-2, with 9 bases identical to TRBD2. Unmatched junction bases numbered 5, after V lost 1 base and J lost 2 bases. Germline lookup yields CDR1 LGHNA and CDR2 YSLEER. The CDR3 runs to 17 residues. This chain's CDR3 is CASSQGPAGGNTGELFF. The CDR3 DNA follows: TGCGCCAGCAGCCAAGGCCCAGCGGGGGGTAACACCGGGGAGCTGTTTTTT.

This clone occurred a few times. Here the CDR3 reads CASSLRGGGTEAFF. In DNA, the CDR3 is TGTGCCAGCAGTTTAAGGGGTGGTGGCACTGAAGCTTTCTTT. The V gene is TRBV6-4, the J gene TRBJ1-1; D may be TRBD1 (5 bases). Germline values: CDR1 MRHNA, CDR2 SNTAGT. V was pared by 5 bases and J by 4 bases, with 14 bases between. CDR3 size: 14 residues.

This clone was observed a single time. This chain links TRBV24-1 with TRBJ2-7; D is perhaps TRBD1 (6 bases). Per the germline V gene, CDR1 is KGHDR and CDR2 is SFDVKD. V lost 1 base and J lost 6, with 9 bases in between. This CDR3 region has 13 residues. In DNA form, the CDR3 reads TGTGCCACCAGTGATTTATGGGGGCGCGAGCAGTACTTC. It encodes CATSDLWGREQYF.

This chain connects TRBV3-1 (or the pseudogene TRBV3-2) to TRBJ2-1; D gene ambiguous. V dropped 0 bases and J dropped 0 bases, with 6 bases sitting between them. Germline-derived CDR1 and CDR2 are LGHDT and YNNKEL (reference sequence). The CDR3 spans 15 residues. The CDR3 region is CASSQDLSSYNEQFF. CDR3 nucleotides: TGTGCCAGCAGCCAAGATCTAAGCTCCTACAATGAGCAGTTCTTC.

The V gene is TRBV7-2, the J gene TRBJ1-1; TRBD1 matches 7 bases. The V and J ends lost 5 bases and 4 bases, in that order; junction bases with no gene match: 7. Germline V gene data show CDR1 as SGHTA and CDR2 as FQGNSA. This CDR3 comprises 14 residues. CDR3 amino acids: CASSLDRTATEAFF. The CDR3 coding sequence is TGTGCCAGCAGCCTGGACAGGACTGCCACTGAAGCTTTCTTT.

This CDR3 reads CASSGPGGRRSGANVLTF. The DNA of the CDR3 is TGTGCCAGCAGTGGTCCCGGGGGGCGACGCTCTGGGGCCAACGTCCTGACTTTC. This sequence joins TRBV6-2 or TRBV6-3 and TRBJ2-6; TRBD2 is a possible D gene (7 bases). CDR3 length equals 18 residues. V lost 5 bases and J 0 bases, leaving 17 bases between the germline ends. Germline V CDR1 and CDR2: MNHEY, SVGEGT.

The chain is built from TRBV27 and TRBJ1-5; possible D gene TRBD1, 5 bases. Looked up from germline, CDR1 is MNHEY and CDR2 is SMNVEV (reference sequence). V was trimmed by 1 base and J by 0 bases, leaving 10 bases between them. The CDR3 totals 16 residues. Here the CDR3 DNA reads TGTGCCAGCAGTTTATACTCGGGGGTTAGCAATCAGCCCCAGCATTTT. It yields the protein CASSLYSGVSNQPQHF.

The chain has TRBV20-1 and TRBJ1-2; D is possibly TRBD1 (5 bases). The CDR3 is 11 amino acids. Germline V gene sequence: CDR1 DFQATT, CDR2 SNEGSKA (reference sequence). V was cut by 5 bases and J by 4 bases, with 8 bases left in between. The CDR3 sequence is CSAPDTYGYTF. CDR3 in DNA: TGCAGTGCTCCGGACACCTATGGCTACACCTTC.

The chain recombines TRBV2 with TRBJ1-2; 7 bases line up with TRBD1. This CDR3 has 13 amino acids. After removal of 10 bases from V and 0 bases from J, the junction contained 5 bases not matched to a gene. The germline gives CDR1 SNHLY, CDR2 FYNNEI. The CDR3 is CATRGQTNYGYTF. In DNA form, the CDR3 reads TGTGCCACCCGGGGACAGACTAACTATGGCTACACCTTC.

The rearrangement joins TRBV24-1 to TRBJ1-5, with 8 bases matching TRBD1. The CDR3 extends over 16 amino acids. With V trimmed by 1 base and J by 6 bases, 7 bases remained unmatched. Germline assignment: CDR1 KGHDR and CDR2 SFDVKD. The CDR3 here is CATSDLLTGVPQPQHF. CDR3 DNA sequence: TGTGCCACCAGTGATTTATTGACAGGGGTTCCTCAGCCCCAGCATTTT.

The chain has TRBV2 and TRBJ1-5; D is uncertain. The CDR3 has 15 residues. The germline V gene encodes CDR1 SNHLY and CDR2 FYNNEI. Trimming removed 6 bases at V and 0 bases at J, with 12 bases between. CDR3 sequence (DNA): TGTGCCAGCAGAATGGAGGCCCATAGCAATCAGCCCCAGCATTTT. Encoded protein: CASRMEAHSNQPQHF.

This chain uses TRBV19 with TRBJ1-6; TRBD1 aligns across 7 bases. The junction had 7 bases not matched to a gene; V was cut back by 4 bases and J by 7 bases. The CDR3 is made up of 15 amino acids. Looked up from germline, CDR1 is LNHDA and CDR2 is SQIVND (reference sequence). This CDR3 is CASSRWTGMNSPLHF. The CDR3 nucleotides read TGTGCCAGTAGTAGGTGGACAGGCATGAATTCACCCCTCCACTTT.

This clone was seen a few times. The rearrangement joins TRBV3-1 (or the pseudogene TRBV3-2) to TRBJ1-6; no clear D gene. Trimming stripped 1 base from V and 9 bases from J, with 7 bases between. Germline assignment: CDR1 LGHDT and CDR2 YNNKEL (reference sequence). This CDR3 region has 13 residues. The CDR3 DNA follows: TGTGCCAGCAGCCAAGCCGGGGTTTCACCCCTCCACTTT. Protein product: CASSQAGVSPLHF.

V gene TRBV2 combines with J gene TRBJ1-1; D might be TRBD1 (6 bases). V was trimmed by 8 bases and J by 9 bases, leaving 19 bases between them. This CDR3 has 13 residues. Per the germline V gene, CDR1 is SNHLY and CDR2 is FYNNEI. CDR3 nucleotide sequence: TGTGCCAGCCGAATGCGTGACAGGACTCAAGCTTTCTTT. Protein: CASRMRDRTQAFF. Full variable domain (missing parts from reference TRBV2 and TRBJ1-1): EPEVTQTPSHQVTQMGQEVILRCVPISNHLYFYWYRQILGQKVEFLVSFYNNEISEKSEIFDDQFSVERPDGSNFTLKIRSTKLEDSAMYFCASRMRDRTQAFFGQGTRLTVV.

CDR3 in amino acids: CASSLARAGGFYGYTF. CDR3 bases: TGTGCCAGCAGCTTAGCGCGGGCAGGGGGATTCTATGGCTACACCTTC. The chain is built from TRBV7-2 and TRBJ1-2; 7 bases are shared with TRBD1. Trimming cost V 0 bases and J 4 bases; bases outside gene matches: 8. The germline gives CDR1 SGHTA, CDR2 FQGNSA. This CDR3 has 16 amino acids.

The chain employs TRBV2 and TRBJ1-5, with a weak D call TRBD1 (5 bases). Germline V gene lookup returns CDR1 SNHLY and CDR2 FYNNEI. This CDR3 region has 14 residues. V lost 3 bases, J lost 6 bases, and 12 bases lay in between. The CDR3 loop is CASSEEGWTQPQHF. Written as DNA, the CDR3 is TGTGCCAGCAGTGAGGAGGGGTGGACTCAGCCCCAGCATTTT.

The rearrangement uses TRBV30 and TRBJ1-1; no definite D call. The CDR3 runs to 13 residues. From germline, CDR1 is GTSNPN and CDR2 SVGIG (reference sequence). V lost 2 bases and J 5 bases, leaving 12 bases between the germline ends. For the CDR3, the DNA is TGTGCCTGGAGTAGAGGGTTCGAGACTGAAGCTTTCTTT. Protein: CAWSRGFETEAFF.

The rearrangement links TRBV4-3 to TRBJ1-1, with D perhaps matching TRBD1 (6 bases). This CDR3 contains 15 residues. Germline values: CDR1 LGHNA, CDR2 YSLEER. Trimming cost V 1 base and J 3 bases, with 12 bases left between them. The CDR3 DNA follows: TGCGCCAGCAGCCAAGTCGAGGGGGGGTACACTGAAGCTTTCTTT. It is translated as CASSQVEGGYTEAFF.

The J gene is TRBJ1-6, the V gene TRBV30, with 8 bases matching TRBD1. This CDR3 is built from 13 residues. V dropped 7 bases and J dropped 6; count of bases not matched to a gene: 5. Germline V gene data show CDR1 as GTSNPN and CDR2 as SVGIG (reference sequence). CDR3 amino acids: CASQGQANSPLHF. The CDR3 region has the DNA TGTGCCTCCCAGGGACAGGCTAATTCACCCCTCCACTTT.

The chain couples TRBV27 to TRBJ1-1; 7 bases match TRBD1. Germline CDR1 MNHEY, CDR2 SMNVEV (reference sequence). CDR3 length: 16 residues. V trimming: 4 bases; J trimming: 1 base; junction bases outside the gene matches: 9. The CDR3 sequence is CASSYFPGQRNTEAFF. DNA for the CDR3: TGTGCCAGCAGTTACTTTCCGGGACAGAGGAACACTGAAGCTTTCTTT.